These 9 T cell receptor beta chains were sequenced from one sample in a study of blood T cell repertoires in COVID-19. Only in-frame clones appear in the TCRdb table, and some are missing; sequencing was by immunoSEQ multiplex PCR. The sample shows over 150,000 clones, over 80% of them seen only once. Material: peripheral blood. These receptors came from an older woman with acute or convalescent COVID-19.

This clone was counted between two and nine times. V is TRBV23-1 and J is TRBJ1-4; D call uncertain. TRBV23-1 is an ORF, with its function uncertain. V lost 2 bases and J 7 bases, leaving 20 bases between the germline ends. The CDR3 has 17 amino acids. CDR3 amino acids: CASSQAHRGTGSEKLFF. In DNA, the CDR3 is TGCGCCAGCAGTCAAGCCCATCGGGGAACGGGGAGTGAAAAACTGTTTTTT.

The chain carries TRBV4-1 and TRBJ2-2; 7 bases match TRBD2. The CDR3 has 14 residues. V was pared by 5 bases and J by 6 bases, with 6 bases of the junction left unmatched. Germline V gene lookup returns CDR1 MGHRA and CDR2 YSYEKL. CDR3 residues: CASSVGRGAGELFF. DNA of the CDR3: TGCGCCAGCAGCGTAGGACGGGGGGCCGGGGAGCTGTTTTTT.

This sequence joins TRBV28 and TRBJ2-7, with D possibly TRBD2 on 5 matching bases. Trimming shortened V by 0 bases and J by 4 bases, and 16 bases separated the two germline ends. Germline V CDR1 and CDR2: MDHEN, SYDVKM. The length of the CDR3 is 16 residues. The CDR3, as DNA: TGTGCCAGCAGTTTATGGGCCCGACGGGATACGTACGAGCAGTACTTC. It codes for CASSLWARRDTYEQYF.

V gene TRBV2 combines with J gene TRBJ1-5, with D tentatively TRBD1 (6 bases). This CDR3 has 14 residues. V lost 3 bases and J 7 bases, leaving 13 bases between the germline ends. The V gene's germline CDR1 is SNHLY and CDR2 FYNNEI. The DNA for the CDR3 is TGTGCCAGCAGTGATAAAGACAGGCGACAGCCCCAGCATTTT. It specifies CASSDKDRRQPQHF.

This clone was counted a few times. The CDR3 loop reads CASSTGTGDDTQYF. The CDR3 DNA is TGTGCCAGTAGTACCGGGACAGGGGATGATACGCAGTATTTT. The chain has TRBV19 and TRBJ2-3; 10 bases agree with TRBD1. The CDR3 has 14 amino acids. Germline lookup yields CDR1 LNHDA and CDR2 SQIVND (reference sequence). The junction had 4 bases not matched to a gene; V was cut back by 4 bases and J by 6 bases.

The chain recombines TRBV18 with TRBJ2-1; TRBD1 might be the D (6 bases). The CDR3 is made up of 15 amino acids. Trimming cost V 3 bases and J 6 bases, with 15 bases left between them. Germline V CDR1 and CDR2: KGHSH, LQKENI. In DNA form, the CDR3 reads TGTGCCAGCTCACCCGGCGCGGGCAGGGGCAATGAGCAGTTCTTC. Its translation is CASSPGAGRGNEQFF. Drawing the rest from reference TRBV18 and TRBJ2-1, the complete variable domain is NAGVMQNPRHLVRRRGQEARLRCSPMKGHSHVYWYRQLPEEGLKFMVYLQKENIIDESGMPKERFSAEFPKEGPSILRIQQVVRGDSAAYFCASSPGAGRGNEQFFGPGTRLTVL.

This clone has just a few counts. This rearrangement joins TRBV5-5 to TRBJ2-1, with 14 bases lining up with TRBD2. Germline loops: CDR1 SGHKS, CDR2 YYEKEE (reference sequence). The ends lost 4 bases at V and 1 base at J; junction bases unmatched: 7. This CDR3 has 18 amino acids. The CDR3 loop reads CASSRTSGGLGSYNEQFF. CDR3 DNA: TGTGCCAGCAGCCGGACTAGCGGGGGGCTGGGGTCCTACAATGAGCAGTTCTTC.

The gene calls are TRBV11-2 and TRBJ1-2; 7 nucleotides match TRBD1. CDR1 and CDR2 from the germline V gene are SGHAT and FQNNGV. V was pared by 0 bases and J by 3 bases, with 4 bases of the junction left unmatched. CDR3 size: 15 residues. CDR3 nucleotides: TGTGCCAGCAGCTTAGATTTAGGGGGCCACTATGGCTACACCTTC. Protein sequence: CASSLDLGGHYGYTF.

The CDR3 reads CASSYLGREGGYTF. The CDR3 nucleotides read TGTGCCAGCAGTTACTTGGGGCGGGAGGGTGGCTACACCTTC. The chain recombines TRBV6-5 with TRBJ1-2, with D tentatively TRBD1 (5 bases). Trimming stripped 1 base from V and 7 bases from J, with 13 bases between. Germline V gives CDR1 MNHEY, CDR2 SVGAGI. This CDR3 has 14 amino acids.